This passage covers 32 T cell receptor beta chains from one sample sequenced in a study of early stage breast cancer tumors. The assay was immunoSEQ multiplex PCR, and TCRdb's table has in-frame clones only and misses some. In the table there are approximately 11,000 clones, around 70% of which are singletons. Sequencing input: breast tumor tissue. These receptors were obtained from a person in their 40s with breast cancer.

The chain joins TRBV30 to TRBJ1-4; tentative D call: TRBD1 (6 bases). V dropped 5 bases and J dropped 3 bases, with 19 bases sitting between them. Germline CDR1 GTSNPN, CDR2 SVGIG (reference sequence). CDR3 length equals 16 residues. The CDR3 sequence is CAWDGQMGIANEKLFF. CDR3 DNA: TGTGCCTGGGACGGACAGATGGGAATCGCTAATGAAAAACTGTTTTTT.

This clone is termed medium-sized. The rearrangement uses TRBV30 and TRBJ2-7; perhaps D is TRBD1 or TRBD2 (6 bases each). Germline V gives CDR1 GTSNPN, CDR2 SVGIG (reference sequence). The CDR3 is 12 amino acids. Trimming took 4 bases from V and 9 from J, leaving 16 bases between them. CDR3 sequence reads: CAWNRAGGGQYF. Here the CDR3 DNA reads TGTGCCTGGAATCGGGCCGGAGGGGGGCAGTACTTC.

This clone occurred a few times. The chain couples TRBV2 to TRBJ2-6; 10 positions agree with TRBD1. Germline-derived CDR1 and CDR2 are SNHLY and FYNNEI. The CDR3 totals 17 residues. V lost 8 bases and J lost 0; bases outside the gene matches: 7. The CDR3 is CASYRDRGHSGANVLTF. Here the CDR3 DNA reads TGTGCCAGCTACCGGGACAGGGGTCACTCTGGGGCCAACGTCCTGACTTTC.

The chain carries TRBV19 and TRBJ1-5; unclear D gene. Looked up from germline, CDR1 is LNHDA and CDR2 is SQIVND (reference sequence). The V gene lost 6 bases and the J gene lost 1 base, with 16 bases spanning the gap. The CDR3 contains 16 residues. For the CDR3, the DNA is TGTGCCAGTAGCACTTCTGGGGTTTCCAGCAATCAGCCCCAGCATTTT. Its translation: CASSTSGVSSNQPQHF.

This clone came up once. CDR3 in amino acids: CASTSPGQVNYGYTF. As DNA, the CDR3 is TGTGCCAGCACCTCCCCGGGACAGGTTAACTATGGCTACACCTTC. The chain uses TRBV28 and TRBJ1-2; 8 bases line up with TRBD1. The V and J ends lost 7 bases and 1 base, in that order; junction bases with no gene match: 8. The CDR3 is 15 residues long. Germline values: CDR1 MDHEN, CDR2 SYDVKM.

This clone appeared a few times. The genes are TRBV30 and TRBJ2-4, with a weak D call TRBD1 (5 bases). This CDR3 has 15 residues. CDR1 and CDR2 (germline): GTSNPN, SVGIG (reference sequence). Written as DNA, the CDR3 is TGTGCGGCAGACGGTGGGGCGTTGTCCAAAAACATTCAGTACTTC. This encodes CAADGGALSKNIQYF. The full variable domain, completed using reference TRBV30 and TRBJ2-4, is SQTIHQWPATLVQPVGSPLSLECTVEGTSNPNLYWYRQAAGRGLQLLFYSVGIGQISSEVPQNLSASRPQDRQFILSSKKLLLSDSGFYLCAADGGALSKNIQYFGAGTRLSVL.

The chain recombines TRBV19 with TRBJ2-7, with TRBD1 identical over 9 bases. V lost 4 bases, J lost 0 bases, and 4 bases stayed unmatched. Germline lookup yields CDR1 LNHDA and CDR2 SQIVND (reference sequence). The CDR3 totals 15 residues. The CDR3 nucleotides read TGTGCCAGTAGTAGGGGACAGGGATACTCCTACGAGCAGTACTTC. It yields the protein CASSRGQGYSYEQYF.

The rearrangement joins TRBV10-3 to TRBJ2-3; D may be TRBD2 (5 bases). V lost 9 bases to trimming and J lost 6 bases, with 10 bases between them. The CDR3 covers 11 residues. Looked up from germline, CDR1 is ENHRY and CDR2 is SYGVKD. DNA for the CDR3: TGTGCCATGGGTTCGGGGGATACGCAGTATTTT. This gives the protein CAMGSGDTQYF.

The chain combines TRBV7-9 with TRBJ2-3, with D unclear. V was trimmed by 1 base and J by 2 bases, leaving 13 bases between them. The CDR3 totals 16 residues. Per the germline V gene, CDR1 is SEHNR and CDR2 is FQNEAQ (reference sequence). DNA of the CDR3: TGTGCCAGCAGCTTAGAAGATGATGCGGTCACAGATACGCAGTATTTT. Translating gives CASSLEDDAVTDTQYF.

The chain uses TRBV6-6 and TRBJ2-7; TRBD2 agrees at 11 bases. Germline values: CDR1 MNHNY, CDR2 SVGAGI (reference sequence). V was clipped by 1 base and J by 7 bases; unmatched bases: 3. The CDR3 loop spans 14 amino acids. The DNA of the CDR3 is TGTGCCAGCAGTTACTATGGGACTAGCGGTGAGCAGTACTTC. Translating gives CASSYYGTSGEQYF.

This chain uses TRBV19 with TRBJ1-2; 7 bases align to TRBD1. Trimming removed 4 bases from V and 8 bases from J; junction bases left unmatched: 13. CDR1 and CDR2 from the germline V gene are LNHDA and SQIVND (reference sequence). This CDR3 comprises 15 residues. DNA for the CDR3: TGTGCCAGTAGTACGGTGGGCAGGGGGATAAGGGGCTACACCTTC. Translated: CASSTVGRGIRGYTF.

The J gene is TRBJ2-3, the V gene TRBV25-1; D unresolved. Trimming cost V 2 bases and J 2 bases, with 14 bases left between them. From germline, CDR1 is MGHDK and CDR2 SYGVNS. This CDR3 spans 16 amino acids. CDR3 protein: CASSEDILRATDTQYF. As DNA, the CDR3 is TGTGCCAGCAGTGAAGATATCCTCCGGGCCACAGATACGCAGTATTTT.

This clone has only a few counts. The chain couples TRBV7-8 to TRBJ1-1; the D gene is possibly TRBD1 (6 bases). Germline CDR1 SGHVS, CDR2 FQNEAQ. V gave up 5 bases and J gave up 12 bases, with 25 bases separating them. The CDR3 is made up of 15 amino acids. The DNA of the CDR3 is TGTGCCAGCAGCCACATAGGGGGGGCCAACCCGTATACTTTCTTT. Translating gives CASSHIGGANPYTFF.

The gene calls are TRBV27 and TRBJ2-6; D uncertain. CDR1 MNHEY and CDR2 SMNVEV come from the germline V gene (reference sequence). The CDR3 length is 16 residues. With 5 bases removed from V and 0 bases from J, the gap between germline ends came to 11 bases. CDR3 nucleotides: TGTGCCAGCAGTAATAGGGTTATCTCTGGGGCCAACGTCCTGACTTTC. Its protein is CASSNRVISGANVLTF.

The V call is TRBV6-5, the J call TRBJ1-2; perhaps TRBD1 as D (5 bases). V gave up 2 bases and J gave up 6 bases, with 10 bases separating them. Looked up from germline, CDR1 is MNHEY and CDR2 is SVGAGI. There are 13 residues in the CDR3. This CDR3 is CASSYLWGDGYTF. For the CDR3, the DNA is TGTGCCAGCAGTTACCTATGGGGCGATGGCTACACCTTC.

This clone has just a few counts. This chain links TRBV4-2 with TRBJ1-1; TRBD1 agrees at 7 bases. The V segment lost 4 bases and the J segment 7 bases; nucleotides outside the gene matches: 12. The CDR3 spans 15 residues. CDR1 LGHNA and CDR2 YNFKEQ come from the germline V gene. CDR3: CASSPLDRAVFEAFF. The CDR3, as DNA: TGTGCCAGCAGCCCCCTTGACAGGGCGGTTTTTGAAGCTTTCTTT.

J is TRBJ1-2 and V is TRBV7-9, with TRBD1 matching 7 bases. Germline CDR1 reads SEHNR; CDR2 reads FQNEAQ (reference sequence). The trim removed 0 bases at V and 4 bases at J, leaving 5 bases unmatched. This CDR3 has 15 amino acids. CDR3 coding DNA: TGTGCCAGCAGCTTAGCGTCAGGGGGGGGCTATGGCTACACCTTC. Translated: CASSLASGGGYGYTF.

V is TRBV6-5 and J is TRBJ2-1, with D unclear. V lost 4 bases and J 0 bases, leaving 7 bases between the germline ends. Germline CDR1 is MNHEY and CDR2 is SVGAGI. The CDR3 spans 14 residues. The DNA of the CDR3 is TGTGCCAGCAGTTTGATCGGCTCCTACAATGAGCAGTTCTTC. As protein: CASSLIGSYNEQFF.

V usage is TRBV30 and J usage is TRBJ2-7; 7 positions match TRBD2. Germline V gene data show CDR1 as GTSNPN and CDR2 as SVGIG (reference sequence). CDR3 size: 14 residues. J gave up 6 bases and V 0 bases, and 8 bases lay outside the gene matches. The CDR3 region has the DNA TGTGCCTGGAGTGTCGGTGGGAGGGCCCTCGAGCAGTACTTC. This translates into CAWSVGGRALEQYF. Variable domain in full (rest from reference TRBV30 and TRBJ2-7): SQTIHQWPATLVQPVGSPLSLECTVEGTSNPNLYWYRQAAGRGLQLLFYSVGIGQISSEVPQNLSASRPQDRQFILSSKKLLLSDSGFYLCAWSVGGRALEQYFGPGTRLTVT.

The chain has TRBV6-5 and TRBJ2-7; 8 positions agree with TRBD1. From germline, CDR1 is MNHEY and CDR2 SVGAGI. After removal of 6 bases from V and 9 bases from J, the junction contained 10 bases not matched to a gene. The length of the CDR3 is 13 residues. The CDR3 loop reads CASRPYRGAVQYF. The CDR3 DNA reads TGTGCCAGCAGACCTTACAGGGGGGCGGTGCAGTACTTC.

The V gene is TRBV10-3, the J gene TRBJ2-3; D unresolved. Germline V CDR1 and CDR2: ENHRY, SYGVKD. The germline V and J ends were trimmed by 2 bases and 5 bases, with 8 bases remaining between them. The CDR3 is 13 residues long. This chain's CDR3 is CAISERERDTQYF. The CDR3, as DNA: TGTGCCATCAGTGAGCGAGAGAGAGATACGCAGTATTTT.

The chain carries TRBV12-5 and TRBJ2-7, with 7 bases lining up with TRBD1. The CDR3 contains 14 residues. Trimming removed 1 base from V and 5 bases from J; junction bases left unmatched: 5. Looked up from germline, CDR1 is LGHNT and CDR2 is FRNRAP. The CDR3 loop is CASGLGQGTHEQYF. In nucleotides, the CDR3 is TGTGCTAGTGGTTTGGGACAGGGTACCCACGAGCAGTACTTC.

This rearrangement joins TRBV7-8 to TRBJ2-3; D is undetermined. This CDR3 has 14 amino acids. Germline V CDR1 and CDR2: SGHVS, FQNEAQ. The V end lost 3 bases, the J end lost 3 bases, and 10 bases lay between the germline ends. CDR3 loop: CASSLTPGTDTQYF. In nucleotides, the CDR3 is TGTGCCAGCAGCTTGACTCCTGGGACAGATACGCAGTATTTT.

This rearrangement joins TRBV21-1 to TRBJ2-4; no check of the table's D call, TRBD2, against the DNA was made. TRBV21-1 is a listed pseudogene. CDR3 size: 18 residues. CDR3 nucleotide sequence: TGTGCCAGCAGCAAAGAGGACCAGCGGGTCTTGGCCAAAAACATTCAGTACTTC. Protein product: CASSKEDQRVLAKNIQYF.

The rearrangement links TRBV19 to TRBJ1-2; D call uncertain. V lost 5 bases to trimming and J lost 8 bases, with 18 bases between them. CDR1 is LNHDA and CDR2 is SQIVND in the germline V gene (reference sequence). The CDR3 spans 14 residues. This CDR3 reads CASSDEWAPRGYTF. DNA for the CDR3: TGTGCCAGTAGTGACGAGTGGGCCCCACGGGGCTACACCTTC. Filled out from reference TRBV19 and TRBJ1-2, the complete variable domain reads DGGITQSPKYLFRKEGQNVTLSCEQNLNHDAMYWYRQDPGQGLRLIYYSQIVNDFQKGDIAEGYSVSREKKESFPLTVTSAQKNPTAFYLCASSDEWAPRGYTFGSGTRLTVV.

This clone was observed a few times. The chain employs TRBV18 and TRBJ2-7; D might be TRBD2 (6 bases). Trimming removed 6 bases from V and 7 bases from J, with 19 bases in between. Germline V gives CDR1 KGHSH, CDR2 LQKENI. The length of the CDR3 is 14 residues. CDR3 nucleotides: TGTGCCAGCTCCCCTCCGTCGGGAGTAGGTGAGCAGTACTTC. Amino acid sequence: CASSPPSGVGEQYF.

CDR3 DNA: TGTGCCAGTAGTTTGAAGGGGACCGGGGAGCTGTTTTTT. Encoded protein: CASSLKGTGELFF. The rearrangement uses TRBV19 and TRBJ2-2, with D possibly TRBD1 on 5 matching bases. This CDR3 comprises 13 residues. Germline CDR1 is LNHDA and CDR2 is SQIVND (reference sequence). Between the trimmed V and J ends, which lost 5 bases and 5 bases, there was a span of 9 bases.

The chain combines TRBV6-1 with TRBJ2-1, with 8 positions matching TRBD2. This CDR3 has 15 residues. Germline V lookup: CDR1 MNHNS, CDR2 SASEGT. V lost 2 bases to trimming and J lost 3 bases; unmatched junction nucleotides: 3. CDR3 region: CASSEITSGYNEQFF. The DNA of the CDR3 is TGTGCCAGCAGTGAAATAACTAGCGGCTACAATGAGCAGTTCTTC.

The chain couples TRBV5-6 to TRBJ2-3; 11 bases match TRBD2. Germline CDR1 SGHDT, CDR2 YYEEEE. The CDR3 contains 14 residues. Germline trimming cut 4 bases from V and 6 bases from J; bases unmatched to any gene: 4. DNA of the CDR3: TGTGCCAGCAGCCCACTAGCGGGGGACGATACGCAGTATTTT. It codes for CASSPLAGDDTQYF.

In this sample, this clone turned up once. The sample has other DNA sequences that encode this CDR3 too. The rearrangement joins TRBV10-1 to TRBJ2-1; 9 bases line up with TRBD2. CDR1 and CDR2 (germline): WNHNN, SYGVQD (reference sequence). This CDR3 region has 14 residues. After removal of 8 bases from V and 7 bases from J, the junction contained 9 bases not matched to a gene. The CDR3 region is CASSPALAGNEQFF. CDR3 DNA sequence: TGCGCCAGCTCCCCGGCACTAGCGGGTAATGAGCAGTTCTTC.

The chain links TRBV6-6 to TRBJ2-5; 10 bases agree with TRBD2. In germline, CDR1 is MNHNY, CDR2 SVGAGI (reference sequence). V gave up 5 bases and J gave up 3 bases; unmatched junction bases: 3. The CDR3 consists of 14 residues. The CDR3 spells CASSPGLAKETQYF. CDR3 coding DNA: TGTGCCAGCAGTCCGGGACTAGCGAAAGAGACCCAGTACTTC.

The V gene is TRBV11-2, the J gene TRBJ2-2; the D gene could be TRBD1 or TRBD2 (5 bases each). Germline V gene lookup returns CDR1 SGHAT and CDR2 FQNNGV. The CDR3 length is 15 residues. Trimming removed 5 bases at V and 4 bases at J, with 14 bases between. This CDR3 reads CASSPGARATGELFF. The DNA of the CDR3 is TGTGCCAGCAGCCCCGGGGCTAGGGCCACCGGGGAGCTGTTTTTT.